Listed below are T cell receptor beta chains from one sample, sequenced in a study of neurological immune-mediated disorders. TCRdb reprocessed the 5' RACE reads with MiXCR, giving one entry per CDR3 protein. There are 15,000 to 20,000 distinct CDR3 sequences in the sample; roughly a fifth occur only once, and more than 20% lies in the top ten. The sequencing sample was made of PBMCs. These receptors were taken from a man in his fifties in good health. Each CDR3 is given with its conserved first and last residue. Each record gives: V gene, clone size, J gene, D gene, CDR3 protein, CDR3 DNA. D genes are given only for firm matches. A clone size is listed for some rows: how often the clone was seen (once, few, many), or a class if it is expanded.

>TRBV10-3|many|TRBJ2-1|NA
CAMRGLAYNEQFF
TGTGCCATGAGGGGACTGGCCTACAATGAGCAGTTCTTC
>TRBV28|medium-sized|TRBJ2-2|NA
CASTSRWAGGELFF
TGTGCCAGCACATCCCGTTGGGCGGGCGGGGAGCTGTTTTTT
>TRBV5-1|few|TRBJ2-2|TRBD1
CASSLGQGESGELFF
TGCGCCAGCAGCTTGGGACAGGGAGAGTCCGGGGAGCTGTTTTTT
>TRBV5-1|NA|TRBJ2-1|NA
CASSSLSGSSYNEQFF
TGCGCCAGCAGCAGTCTATCAGGGAGCTCCTACAATGAGCAGTTCTTC
>TRBV20-1|many|TRBJ2-1|TRBD2
CSAPLGLAGGNEQFF
TGCAGTGCCCCCTTGGGACTAGCGGGGGGAAATGAGCAGTTCTTC
>TRBV5-1|many|TRBJ2-1|TRBD2
CASSPTSGREGEQFF
TGCGCCAGCAGCCCGACTAGCGGGAGGGAGGGTGAGCAGTTCTTC
>TRBV28|few|TRBJ2-3|NA
CASSFGEQLLTDTQYF
TGTGCCAGCAGTTTCGGAGAACAACTCCTCACAGATACGCAGTATTTT
>TRBV11-2|many|TRBJ2-5|TRBD2
CASSSNRPPGLAGGETQYF
TGTGCCAGCAGCTCGAACCGACCCCCGGGACTAGCGGGAGGGGAGACCCAGTACTTC
>TRBV11-2|medium-sized|TRBJ2-2|NA
CASSLGGTGELFF
TGTGCCAGCAGCTTAGGTGGCACCGGGGAGCTGTTTTTT
>TRBV20-1|NA|TRBJ2-1|NA
CSVQIGNDEQFF
TGCAGTGTACAAATAGGGAATGATGAGCAGTTCTTC
>TRBV20-1|many|TRBJ2-1|NA
CSARDLMGVNEQFF
TGCAGTGCTAGAGATCTAATGGGTGTCAATGAGCAGTTCTTC
>TRBV6-5|few|TRBJ2-3|TRBD2
CASSYSGGRASDTQYF
TGTGCCAGCAGTTACTCGGGGGGGAGGGCATCAGATACGCAGTATTTT
>TRBV25-1|many|TRBJ1-6|NA
CASSETESYNSPLHF
TGTGCCAGCAGTGAAACGGAGTCCTATAATTCACCCCTCCACTTT
>TRBV9|NA|TRBJ1-2|TRBD1
CASSVRERDRDYGYTF
TGTGCCAGCAGCGTACGGGAACGTGACAGGGACTATGGCTACACCTTC
>TRBV20-1|many|TRBJ1-5|TRBD1
CSAAEGAGQPQHF
TGCAGTGCGGCGGAGGGGGCTGGGCAGCCCCAGCATTTT
>TRBV7-9|many|TRBJ2-1|TRBD2
CASSPKATSGRGNEQFF
TGTGCCAGCAGCCCAAAAGCGACTAGCGGGAGGGGCAATGAGCAGTTCTTC
>TRBV7-2|many|TRBJ2-1|NA
CASSSWEGEEFF
TGTGCCAGCAGCTCGTGGGAGGGGGAGGAGTTCTTC
>TRBV12-3/TRBV12-4|NA|TRBJ2-7|NA
CASSFGHQSYEQYF
TGTGCCAGCAGTTTCGGCCACCAGTCCTACGAGCAGTACTTC
>TRBV20-1|many|TRBJ2-4|NA
CSARVLAKNIQYF
TGCAGTGCTAGAGTATTAGCCAAAAACATTCAGTACTTC
>TRBV4-1|few|TRBJ1-5|NA
CASSLTGGFSNQPQHF
TGCGCCAGCAGCCTTACTGGGGGGTTTAGCAATCAGCCCCAGCATTTT
>TRBV20-1|many|TRBJ2-7|NA
CSARSSGQTYEQYF
TGCAGTGCTAGGTCCTCGGGGCAAACCTACGAGCAGTACTTC
>TRBV7-2|once|TRBJ2-1|NA
CASSLGAGPYNEQFF
TGTGCCAGCAGCTTAGGGGCGGGACCCTACAATGAGCAGTTCTTC
>TRBV5-1|NA|TRBJ2-3|NA
CASSLAAGVGADTQYF
TGCGCCAGCAGCTTGGCTGCCGGGGTAGGGGCAGATACGCAGTATTTT
>TRBV5-1|many|TRBJ2-2|NA
CASSLDGRGELFF
TGCGCCAGCAGCTTGGACGGCAGGGGAGAGCTGTTTTTT
>TRBV4-3|many|TRBJ2-1|TRBD1
CASSHFRGPSYNEQFF
TGCGCCAGCAGCCACTTCAGGGGGCCTTCCTACAATGAGCAGTTCTTC
>TRBV7-2|many|TRBJ2-4|NA
CASSLAELAKNIQYF
TGTGCCAGCAGCTTAGCGGAATTAGCCAAAAACATTCAGTACTTC
>TRBV6-1|NA|TRBJ2-7|TRBD2
CASPPSGRFSYEQYF
TGTGCCAGCCCCCCGAGCGGGAGGTTCTCCTACGAGCAGTACTTC
>TRBV6-5|NA|TRBJ2-1|TRBD1
CASSLDRGGRNEQFF
TGTGCCAGCAGTTTAGACAGGGGTGGTAGGAATGAGCAGTTCTTC
>TRBV10-3|NA|TRBJ2-1|TRBD2
CATGGLAESGGNEQFF
TGTGCCACGGGCGGCCTAGCGGAGTCGGGGGGGAATGAGCAGTTCTTC
>TRBV5-5|many|TRBJ2-5|NA
CASSPGQAKETQYF
TGTGCCAGCAGCCCCGGACAAGCTAAAGAGACCCAGTACTTC
>TRBV5-1|many|TRBJ2-1|TRBD1
CASSPTGFSSYNEQFF
TGCGCCAGCAGCCCGACAGGGTTTAGCTCCTACAATGAGCAGTTCTTC
>TRBV5-5|many|TRBJ2-1|NA
CASSLVGSSYNEQFF
TGTGCCAGCAGCTTGGTCGGCAGCTCCTACAATGAGCAGTTCTTC
>TRBV20-1|many|TRBJ1-6|NA
CSARDRGDGYNSPLHF
TGCAGTGCTAGAGATCGAGGGGACGGGTACAATTCACCCCTCCACTTT
>TRBV5-5|few|TRBJ1-2|TRBD1
CASSAGTDYGYTF
TGTGCCAGCAGCGCGGGGACAGATTATGGCTACACCTTC
>TRBV20-1|NA|TRBJ1-4|TRBD1
CSARGNRGGEKLFF
TGCAGTGCTAGAGGCAACAGGGGGGGAGAAAAACTGTTTTTT
>TRBV20-1|many|TRBJ2-3|TRBD2
CSARGLAVPVQYF
TGCAGTGCTAGAGGCCTAGCGGTCCCAGTGCAGTATTTT
>TRBV19|NA|TRBJ2-2|TRBD2
CASSIDGTSGSPGELFF
TGTGCCAGTAGTATAGATGGGACTAGCGGGAGTCCCGGGGAGCTGTTTTTT
>TRBV5-1|many|TRBJ2-1|TRBD2
CASNLAGEYNEQFF
TGCGCCAGCAACCTAGCGGGAGAGTACAATGAGCAGTTCTTC
>TRBV20-1|many|TRBJ2-7|NA
CSARVGTSLSYEQYF
TGCAGTGCTAGAGTTGGCACTAGCCTCTCCTACGAGCAGTACTTC
>TRBV6-6|NA|TRBJ2-1|NA
CASSYRGSGNEQFF
TGTGCCAGCAGTTACAGGGGATCGGGGAATGAGCAGTTCTTC
>TRBV18|NA|TRBJ2-1|NA
CASSSRDEQFF
TGTGCCAGCTCATCCCGGGATGAGCAGTTCTTC
>TRBV28|many|TRBJ2-2|TRBD1
CASREKRTGETGELFF
TGTGCCAGCAGAGAAAAGAGGACAGGGGAAACCGGGGAGCTGTTTTTT
>TRBV2|NA|TRBJ2-2|TRBD1
CASSSQGGYGRELFF
TGTGCCAGCAGTTCACAGGGGGGATATGGCCGGGAGCTGTTTTTT
>TRBV20-1|many|TRBJ1-2|TRBD1
CSATGQGVNYGYTF
TGCAGTGCTACCGGACAGGGAGTTAACTATGGCTACACCTTC